Listed here are 5 T cell receptor beta chains from one sample, sequenced in a study of blood T cell repertoires in COVID-19. This table comes from immunoSEQ multiplex PCR, and its TCRdb copy is limited to in-frame clones, with some not included. The sample shows 35,000 to 45,000 clones, approximately 80% of them seen only once. The sequencing input was peripheral blood. These receptors came from a human donor in a cohort sampled during active COVID-19.

The gene calls are TRBV11-3 and TRBJ2-7, with D perhaps TRBD2 (6 bases). CDR3 size: 16 residues. V was clipped by 0 bases and J by 4 bases, with 16 bases between them. Germline lookup yields CDR1 SGHNT and CDR2 YENEEA. The CDR3 spells CASSLDPGLSPYEQYF. The CDR3 DNA follows: TGTGCCAGCAGCTTAGACCCGGGACTCTCCCCTTACGAGCAGTACTTC.

The CDR3 coding sequence is TGTGCCAGAAGTCCGGGACAGGGAGGTGGCTACACCTTC. Its protein is CARSPGQGGGYTF. This rearrangement joins TRBV5-3 to TRBJ1-2; TRBD1 agrees at 9 bases. TRBV5-3 is labeled an ORF, and its function is uncertain. V was clipped by 5 bases and J by 7 bases; unmatched bases: 6. This CDR3 is built from 13 residues.

This chain uses TRBV6-4 with TRBJ2-1; D unresolved. CDR1 and CDR2 (germline): MRHNA, SNTAGT. This CDR3 comprises 15 residues. Trimming shortened V by 3 bases and J by 2 bases, and 11 bases separated the two germline ends. The CDR3 sequence: CASSEEMAAYNEQFF. CDR3 nucleotide sequence: TGTGCCAGCAGTGAGGAGATGGCGGCCTACAATGAGCAGTTCTTC.

This chain joins TRBV5-8 and TRBJ2-7, with TRBD2 matching over 7 bases. Germline assignment: CDR1 SGHTS and CDR2 YDEGEE. After removal of 0 bases from V and 3 bases from J, the junction contained 0 bases not matched to a gene. There are 13 residues in the CDR3. The DNA of the CDR3 is TGTGCCAGCAGCTTGGGGGGGGGCTACGAGCAGTACTTC. As protein: CASSLGGGYEQYF.

The CDR3 DNA reads TGTGCCAGCGGACACCTCGGTTCCGGTGAAGCTTTCTTT. Protein product: CASGHLGSGEAFF. This chain links TRBV19 with TRBJ1-1; D might be TRBD1 (5 bases). CDR3 length: 13 amino acids. Per germline, CDR1 LNHDA and CDR2 SQIVND (reference sequence). V lost 9 bases to trimming and J lost 7 bases, with 18 bases between them.